This T cell receptor beta chain stems from a study of graft-versus-host responses after intestinal transplantation. In the study overall: Recipients had multivisceral, liver-intestinal, or isolated intestinal transplants.

Study-wide findings and caveats: Individuals who had graft-donor T cell macrochimerism had allografts that showed high graft-versus-host to host-versus-graft clonal ratios. GvH clones appeared in recipient marrow, some first in ileum or blood. Early after transplant, HvG clones declined as circulating GvH clones peaked.

As regards this clone: The antigen remains unidentified.

Measured with immunoSEQ multiplex PCR; TCRdb has only the in-frame clones, and not every one. Of 15,000 to 20,000 clones detected, 95% appear once; the ten largest clones hold about 0.83%. The length of the CDR3 is 14 residues. Germline V gene data show CDR1 as SGHKS and CDR2 as YYEKEE (reference sequence). The sequence was collected from a human patient who received an intestinal transplant, so some T cells may come from the graft donor. Sequencing was performed on PBMCs, taken 23 days after intestinal transplant. The chain recombines TRBV5-5 with TRBJ2-5; TRBD1 agrees at 7 bases. The J call could be wrong; TRBJ2-7 is a better fit for the DNA end. This chain's CDR3 is CASSPLGQNYEQYF. In DNA, the CDR3 is TGTGCCAGCAGCCCGCTGGGACAGAATTACGAGCAGTACTTC.